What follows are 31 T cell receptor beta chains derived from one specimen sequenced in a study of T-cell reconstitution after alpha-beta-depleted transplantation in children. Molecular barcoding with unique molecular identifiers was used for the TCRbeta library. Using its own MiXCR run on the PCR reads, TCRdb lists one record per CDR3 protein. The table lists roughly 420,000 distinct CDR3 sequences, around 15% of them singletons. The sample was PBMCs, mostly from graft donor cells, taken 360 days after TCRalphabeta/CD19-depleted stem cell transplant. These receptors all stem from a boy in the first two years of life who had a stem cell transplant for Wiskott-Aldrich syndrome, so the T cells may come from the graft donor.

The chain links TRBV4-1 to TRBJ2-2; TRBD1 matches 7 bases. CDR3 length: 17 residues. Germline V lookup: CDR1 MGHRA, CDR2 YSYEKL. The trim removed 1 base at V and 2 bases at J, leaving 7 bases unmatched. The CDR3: CASSQGPGTANTGELFF. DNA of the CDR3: TGCGCCAGCAGCCAAGGTCCCGGGACAGCTAACACCGGGGAGCTGTTTTTT.

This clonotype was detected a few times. The CDR3 is CASSSIAGVLHNEQFF. The CDR3 DNA sequence: TGCGCCAGCAGCTCCATAGCGGGGGTGCTGCACAATGAGCAGTTCTTC. V and J are TRBV5-1 and TRBJ2-1; TRBD2 matches 9 bases. The CDR3 has 16 amino acids. V lost 3 bases, J lost 5 bases, and 9 bases stayed unmatched. CDR1 and CDR2 from the germline V gene are SGHRS and YFSETQ.

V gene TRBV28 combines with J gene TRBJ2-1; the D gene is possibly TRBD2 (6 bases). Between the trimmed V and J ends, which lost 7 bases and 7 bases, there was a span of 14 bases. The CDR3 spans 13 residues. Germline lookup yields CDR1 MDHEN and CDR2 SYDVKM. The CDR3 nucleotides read TGTGCCAGCAATGAGGGGAGGCTGAATGAGCAGTTCTTC. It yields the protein CASNEGRLNEQFF.

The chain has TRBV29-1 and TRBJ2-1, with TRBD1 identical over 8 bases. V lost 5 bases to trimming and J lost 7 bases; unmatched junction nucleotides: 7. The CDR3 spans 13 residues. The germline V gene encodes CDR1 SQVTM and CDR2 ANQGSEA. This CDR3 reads CSVTRQGKNEQFF. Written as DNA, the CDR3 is TGCAGCGTTACGAGACAGGGGAAGAATGAGCAGTTCTTC.

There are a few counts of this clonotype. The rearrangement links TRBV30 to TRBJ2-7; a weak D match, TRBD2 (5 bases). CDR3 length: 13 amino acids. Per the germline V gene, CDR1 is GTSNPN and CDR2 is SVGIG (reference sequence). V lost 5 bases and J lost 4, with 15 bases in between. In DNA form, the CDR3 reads TGTGCCTGGGAGAAGAGGGCGGTTTACGAGCAGTACTTC. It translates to CAWEKRAVYEQYF.

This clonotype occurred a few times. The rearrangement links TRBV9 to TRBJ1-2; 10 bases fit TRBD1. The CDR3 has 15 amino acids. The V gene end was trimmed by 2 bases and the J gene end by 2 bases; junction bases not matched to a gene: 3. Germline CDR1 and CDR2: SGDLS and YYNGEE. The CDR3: CASSVGGQGNYGYTF. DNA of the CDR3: TGTGCCAGCAGCGTTGGGGGACAGGGGAACTATGGCTACACCTTC.

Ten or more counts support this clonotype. The CDR3 region has the DNA TGTGCCAGCAGTTCCTACTTGGGACTAGCGTACTTC. Its translation: CASSSYLGLAYF. The genes are TRBV12-3 or TRBV12-4 and TRBJ2-7; 9 bases line up with TRBD2. CDR3 size: 12 residues. Trimming took 4 bases from V and 12 from J; bases not matched to a gene: 7.

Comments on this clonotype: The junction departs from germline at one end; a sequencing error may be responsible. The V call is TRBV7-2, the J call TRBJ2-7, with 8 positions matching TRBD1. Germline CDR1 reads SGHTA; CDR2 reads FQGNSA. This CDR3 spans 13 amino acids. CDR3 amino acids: CASSLGQGFGFRF. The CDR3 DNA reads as TGTGCCAGCAGCCTAGGACAGGGATTCGGCTTTCGGTTC.

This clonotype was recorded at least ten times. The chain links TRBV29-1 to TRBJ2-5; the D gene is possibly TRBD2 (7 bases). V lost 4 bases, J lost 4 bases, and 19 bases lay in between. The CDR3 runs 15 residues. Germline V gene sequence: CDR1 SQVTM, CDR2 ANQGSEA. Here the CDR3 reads CSVAGGTFWGETQYF. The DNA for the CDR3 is TGCAGCGTTGCGGGGGGCACCTTTTGGGGAGAGACCCAGTACTTC.

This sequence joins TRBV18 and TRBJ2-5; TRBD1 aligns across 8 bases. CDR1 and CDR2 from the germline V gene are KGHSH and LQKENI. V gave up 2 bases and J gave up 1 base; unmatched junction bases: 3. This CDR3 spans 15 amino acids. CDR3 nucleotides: TGTGCCAGCTCACCAAGACAGGGGACCCAAGAGACCCAGTACTTC. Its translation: CASSPRQGTQETQYF.

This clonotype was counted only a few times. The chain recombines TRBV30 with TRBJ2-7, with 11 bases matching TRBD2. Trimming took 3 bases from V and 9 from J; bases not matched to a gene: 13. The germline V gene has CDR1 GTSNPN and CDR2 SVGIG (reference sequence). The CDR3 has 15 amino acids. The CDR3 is CAWSYRGLADWRQYF. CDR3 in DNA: TGTGCCTGGAGCTACCGGGGACTAGCGGATTGGAGGCAGTACTTC.

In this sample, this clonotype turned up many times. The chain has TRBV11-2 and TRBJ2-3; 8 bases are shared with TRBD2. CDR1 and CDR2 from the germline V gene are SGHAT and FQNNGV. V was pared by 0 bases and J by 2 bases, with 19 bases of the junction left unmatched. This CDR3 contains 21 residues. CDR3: CASSLDWISGVGLSNTDTQYF. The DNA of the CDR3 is TGTGCCAGCAGCTTAGATTGGATTAGCGGGGTAGGACTTTCTAACACAGATACGCAGTATTTT.

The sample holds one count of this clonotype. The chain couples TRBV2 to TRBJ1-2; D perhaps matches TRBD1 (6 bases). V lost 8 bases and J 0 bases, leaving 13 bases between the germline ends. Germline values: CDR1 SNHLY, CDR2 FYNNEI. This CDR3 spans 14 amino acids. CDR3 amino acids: CASEGRGANYGYTF. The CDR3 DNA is TGTGCCAGCGAGGGCAGGGGAGCTAACTATGGCTACACCTTC.

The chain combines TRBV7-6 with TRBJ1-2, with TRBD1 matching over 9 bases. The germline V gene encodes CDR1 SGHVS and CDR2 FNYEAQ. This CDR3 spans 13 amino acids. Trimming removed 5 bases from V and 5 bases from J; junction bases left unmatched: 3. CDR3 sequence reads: CASSETGGYGYTF. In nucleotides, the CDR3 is TGTGCCAGCAGCGAGACAGGGGGTTATGGCTACACCTTC.

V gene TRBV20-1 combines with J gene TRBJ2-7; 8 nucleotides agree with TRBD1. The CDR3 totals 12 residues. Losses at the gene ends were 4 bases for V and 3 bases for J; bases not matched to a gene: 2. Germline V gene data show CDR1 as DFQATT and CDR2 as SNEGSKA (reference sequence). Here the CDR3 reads CSATGGHYEQYF. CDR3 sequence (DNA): TGCAGTGCTACAGGGGGCCACTACGAGCAGTACTTC.

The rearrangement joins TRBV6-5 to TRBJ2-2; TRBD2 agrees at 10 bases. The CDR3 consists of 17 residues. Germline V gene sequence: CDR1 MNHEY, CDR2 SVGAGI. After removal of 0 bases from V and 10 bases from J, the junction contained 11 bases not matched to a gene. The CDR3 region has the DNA TGTGCCAGCAGTTACTCCCTAGGAACTAGCGGGGTAGCGGAGCTGTTTTTT. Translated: CASSYSLGTSGVAELFF.

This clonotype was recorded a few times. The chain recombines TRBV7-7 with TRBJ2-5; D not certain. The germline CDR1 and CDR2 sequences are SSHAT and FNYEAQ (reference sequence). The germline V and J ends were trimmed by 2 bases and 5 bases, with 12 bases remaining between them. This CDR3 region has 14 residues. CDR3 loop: CASSLIKGTETQYF. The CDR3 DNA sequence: TGTGCCAGCAGCTTAATAAAGGGTACGGAGACCCAGTACTTC.

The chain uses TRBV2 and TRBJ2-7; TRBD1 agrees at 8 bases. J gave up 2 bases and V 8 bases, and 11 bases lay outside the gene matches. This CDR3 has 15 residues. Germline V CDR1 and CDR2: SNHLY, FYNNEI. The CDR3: CASRVASGGTYEQYF. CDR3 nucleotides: TGTGCCAGCCGGGTGGCGTCAGGGGGCACCTACGAGCAGTACTTC.

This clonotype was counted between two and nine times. The CDR3 here is CAISETGNQPQHF. The CDR3 DNA follows: TGTGCCATCAGTGAGACTGGGAATCAGCCCCAGCATTTT. This chain links TRBV10-3 with TRBJ1-5; D call uncertain. V was pared by 2 bases and J by 4 bases, with 6 bases between. Germline CDR1 is ENHRY and CDR2 is SYGVKD. The CDR3 spans 13 residues.

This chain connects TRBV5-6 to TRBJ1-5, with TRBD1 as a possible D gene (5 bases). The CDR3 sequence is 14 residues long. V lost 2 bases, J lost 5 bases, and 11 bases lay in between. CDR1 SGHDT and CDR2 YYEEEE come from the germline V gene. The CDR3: CASSFAGRYQPQHF. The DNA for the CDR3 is TGTGCCAGCAGCTTTGCAGGGAGGTATCAGCCCCAGCATTTT.

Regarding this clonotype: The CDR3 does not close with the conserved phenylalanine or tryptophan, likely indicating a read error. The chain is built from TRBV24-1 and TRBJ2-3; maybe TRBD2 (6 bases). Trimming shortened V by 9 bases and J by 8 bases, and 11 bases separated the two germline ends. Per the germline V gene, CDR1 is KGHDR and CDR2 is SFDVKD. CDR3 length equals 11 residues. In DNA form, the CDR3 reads TGTGCCACCGTACAGGAGGGTACGCAGTATCTT. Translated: CATVQEGTQYL.

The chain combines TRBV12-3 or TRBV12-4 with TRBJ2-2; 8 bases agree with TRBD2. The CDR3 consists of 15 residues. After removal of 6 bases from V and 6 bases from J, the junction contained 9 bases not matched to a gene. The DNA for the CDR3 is TGTGCCAGCAGCCCAGTCCTAGCGGGCGCCGGGGAGCTGTTTTTT. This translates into CASSPVLAGAGELFF.

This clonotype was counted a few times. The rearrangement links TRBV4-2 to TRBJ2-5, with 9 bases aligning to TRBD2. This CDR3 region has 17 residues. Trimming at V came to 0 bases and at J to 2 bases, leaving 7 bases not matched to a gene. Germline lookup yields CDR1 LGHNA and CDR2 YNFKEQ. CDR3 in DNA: TGTGCCAGCAGCCAAGACGAAGCGGGGGGCCTGCAAGAGACCCAGTACTTC. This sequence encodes CASSQDEAGGLQETQYF.

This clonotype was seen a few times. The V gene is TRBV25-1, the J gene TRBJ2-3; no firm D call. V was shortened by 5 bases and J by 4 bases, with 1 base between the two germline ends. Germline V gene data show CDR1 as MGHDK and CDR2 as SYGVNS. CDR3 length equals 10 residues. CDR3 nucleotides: TGTGCCAGCAGTTCAGATACGCAGTATTTT. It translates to CASSSDTQYF.

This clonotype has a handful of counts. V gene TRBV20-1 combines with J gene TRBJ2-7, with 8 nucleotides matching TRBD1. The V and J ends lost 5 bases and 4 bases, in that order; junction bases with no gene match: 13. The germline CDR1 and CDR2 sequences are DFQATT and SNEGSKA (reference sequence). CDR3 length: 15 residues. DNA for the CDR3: TGCAGTGCTCTGACACCCAGGGGGCGTTTTTACGAGCAGTACTTC. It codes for CSALTPRGRFYEQYF.

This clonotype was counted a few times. The CDR3 loop reads CASSLGRGALSYNEQFF. For the CDR3, the DNA is TGTGCCAGCAGTTTAGGGCGGGGGGCCCTCTCCTACAATGAGCAGTTCTTC. V and J are TRBV12-3 or TRBV12-4 and TRBJ2-1; 8 bases are a match to TRBD2. This CDR3 spans 17 amino acids. The V segment lost 1 base and the J segment 0 bases; nucleotides outside the gene matches: 5.

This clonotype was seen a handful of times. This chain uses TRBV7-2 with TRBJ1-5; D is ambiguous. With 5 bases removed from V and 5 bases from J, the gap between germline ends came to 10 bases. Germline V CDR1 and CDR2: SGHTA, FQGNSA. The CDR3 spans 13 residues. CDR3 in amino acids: CASSPGPDQPQHF. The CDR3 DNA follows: TGTGCCAGCAGCCCAGGACCGGATCAGCCCCAGCATTTT.

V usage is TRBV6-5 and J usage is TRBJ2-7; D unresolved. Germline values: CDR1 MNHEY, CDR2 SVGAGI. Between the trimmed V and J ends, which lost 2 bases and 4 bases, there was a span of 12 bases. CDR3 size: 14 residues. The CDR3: CASSYAPAHYEQYF. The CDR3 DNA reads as TGTGCCAGCAGTTACGCTCCAGCCCATTACGAGCAGTACTTC.

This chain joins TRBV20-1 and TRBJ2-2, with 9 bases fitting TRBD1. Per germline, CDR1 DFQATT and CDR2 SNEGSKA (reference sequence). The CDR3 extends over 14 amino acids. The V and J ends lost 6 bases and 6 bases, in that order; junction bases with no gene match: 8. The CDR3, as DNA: TGCAGTGCGAGGGGACAGGGATACGCCGGGGAGCTGTTTTTT. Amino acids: CSARGQGYAGELFF.

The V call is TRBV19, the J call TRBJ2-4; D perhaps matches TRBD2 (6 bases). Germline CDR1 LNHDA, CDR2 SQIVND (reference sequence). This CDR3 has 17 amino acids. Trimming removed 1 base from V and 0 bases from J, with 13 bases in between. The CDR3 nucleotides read TGTGCCAGTAGTATAGGCGGTTCGGGACTAGCCAAAAACATTCAGTACTTC. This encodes CASSIGGSGLAKNIQYF.

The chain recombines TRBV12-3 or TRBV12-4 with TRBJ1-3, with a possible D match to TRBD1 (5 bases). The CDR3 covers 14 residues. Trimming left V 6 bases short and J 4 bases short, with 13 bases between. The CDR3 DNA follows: TGTGCCAGCAGAACCTCAGGGATGGGAAACACCATATATTTT. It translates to CASRTSGMGNTIYF.